This entry lists 4 T cell receptor beta chains sequenced from one sample in a study of beta chain features in type 1 diabetes. The investigators reverse transcribed all of the isolated RNA, so they sequenced expressed TCRB transcripts. Using immunoSEQ multiplex PCR, the repertoire was profiled, and TCRdb retains in-frame clones only, with some absent. The table lists 130,000 or so clones, about 9.1% of them singletons. The sequenced sample was central memory CD4+ T cells from blood. These receptors originate from a woman aged 40 to 49 in good health.

This clone was counted between two and nine times. The V gene is TRBV10-3, the J gene TRBJ1-2; 7 bases are shared with TRBD1. Looked up from germline, CDR1 is ENHRY and CDR2 is SYGVKD. CDR3 size: 14 residues. Trimming at V came to 5 bases and at J to 4 bases, leaving 7 bases not matched to a gene. The CDR3: CAISLSGQFYGYTF. The CDR3 nucleotides read TGTGCCATCAGTTTATCGGGACAGTTCTATGGCTACACCTTC.

V is TRBV6-5 and J is TRBJ1-1; D uncertain. From germline, CDR1 is MNHEY and CDR2 SVGAGI. V shed 0 bases and J shed 8 bases, with 13 bases lying between them. The CDR3 totals 14 residues. This CDR3 reads CASSYSRPGREAFF. Written as DNA, the CDR3 is TGTGCCAGCAGTTACTCTCGTCCGGGAAGGGAAGCTTTCTTT.

CDR3 coding DNA: TGTGCCAGCAGCAGGAACGCCCGAGGAGGGGATGGCTATGGCTACACCTTC. Protein product: CASSRNARGGDGYGYTF. This chain joins TRBV5-4 and TRBJ1-2; TRBD1 is a possible D gene (5 bases). Between the trimmed V and J ends, which lost 4 bases and 4 bases, there was a span of 23 bases. Germline values: CDR1 SGHNT, CDR2 YYREEE (reference sequence). The CDR3 is 17 residues long.

The CDR3 sequence: CATSRDDFYGETQYF. CDR3 nucleotides: TGTGCCACCAGCAGGGATGACTTCTACGGGGAGACCCAGTACTTC. The J gene is TRBJ2-5, the V gene TRBV15; D remains unclear. CDR1 and CDR2 from the germline V gene are LNHNV and YYDKDF (reference sequence). V lost 3 bases to trimming and J lost 5 bases, with 16 bases between them. CDR3 size: 15 residues.